Included here is one T cell receptor beta chain sequence, with context. These data belong to a study of control samples from healthy donors and cancer patients. V was clipped by 0 bases and J by 6 bases, with 3 bases between them. The CDR3 covers 13 residues. Germline V gives CDR1 LNHDA, CDR2 SQIVND (reference sequence). The method was immunoSEQ multiplex PCR; TCRdb's version includes in-frame clones alone and lacks a portion of them. The sample shows 150,000 or so clones, 93% of them seen only once. The chain links TRBV19 to TRBJ1-6, with D uncertain. This TCR was sampled from a man aged 18 to 35 in good health. Sequenced material: blood. CDR3 nucleotide sequence: TGTGCCAGTAGTATAGATCGTAATTCACCCCTCCACTTT. Protein sequence: CASSIDRNSPLHF.